This T cell receptor beta chain stems from a study of PD-1 blockade in classical Hodgkin lymphoma. With V trimmed by 3 bases and J by 5 bases, 5 bases remained unmatched. Per germline, CDR1 MNHEY and CDR2 SVGAGI. This CDR3 region has 14 residues. Of note for this clone: Its cognate antigen is unknown.

Points from the study as a whole: Reported baseline diversity: healthy donors highest, relapsed/refractory patients lowest. There was a significant rise in CD4+ TCR diversity by C4D1, with no such rise for CD8+.

Every one of the patients relapsed after autologous stem cell transplantation (brentuximab vedotin exposure was variable). Each best response was a complete response, a partial response or progressive disease. Clones were sequenced by immunoSEQ multiplex PCR, and TCRdb holds only the in-frame ones, with some missing. The sample yields more than 90,000 clones, about four fifths seen once. Specimen: peripheral blood mononuclear cells (PBMCs), collected before the second cycle of nivolumab. The receptor's source is a human donor with classical Hodgkin lymphoma. V usage is TRBV6-5 and J usage is TRBJ2-7, with 9 bases lining up with TRBD1. The chain's CDR3 is CASSYLQGANEQYF. CDR3 DNA sequence: TGTGCCAGCAGTTATCTACAGGGGGCAAACGAGCAGTACTTC.